This TCR beta chain derives from a study of cytomegalovirus exposure and HLA in healthy donors. CDR1 MNHNS and CDR2 SASEGT come from the germline V gene. The CDR3 covers 11 residues. Trimming stripped 3 bases from V and 10 bases from J, with 7 bases between. The PCR contained 60 Vbeta and 13 Jbeta primers. Assay used: immunoSEQ multiplex PCR; TCRdb lists only in-frame clones, some missing. The sample lists under 200,000 clones, around nine tenths occurring once. Sequencing was performed on PBMCs. The TCR comes from a woman aged 18 to 35 in good health and CMV-seronegative. The chain combines TRBV6-1 with TRBJ2-1, with D unclear. CDR3 nucleotide sequence: TGTGCCAGCAGTGATGCACAGGAGCAGTTCTTC. It is translated as CASSDAQEQFF.